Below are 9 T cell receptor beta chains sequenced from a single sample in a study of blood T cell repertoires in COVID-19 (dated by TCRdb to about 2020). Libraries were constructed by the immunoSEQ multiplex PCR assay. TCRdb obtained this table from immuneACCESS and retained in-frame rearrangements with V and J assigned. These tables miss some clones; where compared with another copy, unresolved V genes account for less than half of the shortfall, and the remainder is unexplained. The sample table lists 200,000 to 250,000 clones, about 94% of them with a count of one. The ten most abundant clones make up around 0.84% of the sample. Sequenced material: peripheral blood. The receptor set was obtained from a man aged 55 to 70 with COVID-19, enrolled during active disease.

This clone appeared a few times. The CDR3: CASSQHSTGASGSPGELFF. CDR3 sequence (DNA): TGCGCCAGCAGCCAACACTCCACGGGAGCTAGCGGGAGCCCCGGGGAGCTGTTTTTT. The chain has TRBV4-3 and TRBJ2-2; TRBD2 matches 10 bases. Trimming removed 2 bases from V and 6 bases from J; junction bases left unmatched: 15. Germline V gene sequence: CDR1 LGHNA, CDR2 YSLEER. The CDR3 is 19 amino acids.

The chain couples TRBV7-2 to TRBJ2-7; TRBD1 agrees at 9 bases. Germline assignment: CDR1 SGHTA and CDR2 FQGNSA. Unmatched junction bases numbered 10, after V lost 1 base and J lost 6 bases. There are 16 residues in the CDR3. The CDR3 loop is CASSLGGRGQGFEQYF. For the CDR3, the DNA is TGTGCCAGCAGCTTAGGGGGGCGTGGACAGGGGTTCGAGCAGTACTTC. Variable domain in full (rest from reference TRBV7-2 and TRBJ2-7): GAGVSQSPSNKVTEKGKDVELRCDPISGHTALYWYRQSLGQGLEFLIYFQGNSAPDKSGLPSDRFSAERTGGSVSTLTIQRTQQEDSAVYLCASSLGGRGQGFEQYFGPGTRLTVT.

CDR3 DNA: TGTGCCAGCAGCGTAAATGGCGGGAGCGATGAGCAGTTCTTC. Protein sequence: CASSVNGGSDEQFF. This chain links TRBV9 with TRBJ2-1, with 7 bases identical to TRBD2. Germline CDR1 and CDR2: SGDLS and YYNGEE. V trimming: 1 base; J trimming: 8 bases; junction bases outside the gene matches: 6. The CDR3 runs 14 residues. Full variable domain (missing parts from reference TRBV9 and TRBJ2-1): DSGVTQTPKHLITATGQRVTLRCSPRSGDLSVYWYQQSLDQGLQFLIQYYNGEERAKGNILERFSAQQFPDLHSELNLSSLELGDSALYFCASSVNGGSDEQFFGPGTRLTVL.

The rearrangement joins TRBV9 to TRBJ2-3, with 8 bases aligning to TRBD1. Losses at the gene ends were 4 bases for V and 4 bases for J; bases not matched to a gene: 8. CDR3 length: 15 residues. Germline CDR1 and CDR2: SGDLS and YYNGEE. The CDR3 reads CASSLQGGRADTQYF. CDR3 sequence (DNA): TGTGCCAGCAGCCTACAGGGGGGTAGGGCAGATACGCAGTATTTT. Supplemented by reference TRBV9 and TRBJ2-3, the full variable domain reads DSGVTQTPKHLITATGQRVTLRCSPRSGDLSVYWYQQSLDQGLQFLIQYYNGEERAKGNILERFSAQQFPDLHSELNLSSLELGDSALYFCASSLQGGRADTQYFGPGTRLTVL.

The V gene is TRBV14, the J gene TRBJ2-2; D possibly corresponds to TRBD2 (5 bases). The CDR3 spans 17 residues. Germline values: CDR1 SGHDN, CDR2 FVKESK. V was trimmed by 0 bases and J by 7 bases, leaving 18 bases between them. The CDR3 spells CASSQDEFRTLSGELFF. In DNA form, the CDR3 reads TGTGCCAGCAGCCAAGATGAGTTCCGGACTCTTAGCGGGGAGCTGTTTTTT.

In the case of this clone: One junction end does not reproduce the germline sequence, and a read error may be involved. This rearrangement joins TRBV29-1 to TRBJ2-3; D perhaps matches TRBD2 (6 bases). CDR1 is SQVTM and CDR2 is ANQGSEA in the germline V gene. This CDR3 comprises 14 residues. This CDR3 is CSVIAETATDTQYF. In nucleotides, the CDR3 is TGTAGCGTCATAGCGGAAACCGCCACAGATACGCAGTATTTT.

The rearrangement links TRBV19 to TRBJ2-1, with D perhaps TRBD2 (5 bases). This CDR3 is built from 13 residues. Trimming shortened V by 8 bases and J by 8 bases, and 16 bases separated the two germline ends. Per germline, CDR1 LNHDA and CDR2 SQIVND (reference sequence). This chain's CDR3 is CASQLPGWDEQFF. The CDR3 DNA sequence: TGTGCCAGTCAACTCCCGGGGTGGGATGAGCAGTTCTTC. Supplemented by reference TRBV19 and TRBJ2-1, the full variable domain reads DGGITQSPKYLFRKEGQNVTLSCEQNLNHDAMYWYRQDPGQGLRLIYYSQIVNDFQKGDIAEGYSVSREKKESFPLTVTSAQKNPTAFYLCASQLPGWDEQFFGPGTRLTVL.

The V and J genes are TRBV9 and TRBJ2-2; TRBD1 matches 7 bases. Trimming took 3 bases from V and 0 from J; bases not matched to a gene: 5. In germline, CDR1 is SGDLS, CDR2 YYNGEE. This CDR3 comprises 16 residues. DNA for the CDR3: TGTGCCAGCAGCGAAACGGGGACAGCGAACACCGGGGAGCTGTTTTTT. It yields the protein CASSETGTANTGELFF.

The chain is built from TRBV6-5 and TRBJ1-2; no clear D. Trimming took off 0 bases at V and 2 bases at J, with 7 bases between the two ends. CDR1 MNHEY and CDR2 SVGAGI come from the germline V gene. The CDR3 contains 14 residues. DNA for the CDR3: TGTGCCAGCAGTTACTCGACACCGAACTATGGCTACACCTTC. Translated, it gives CASSYSTPNYGYTF.